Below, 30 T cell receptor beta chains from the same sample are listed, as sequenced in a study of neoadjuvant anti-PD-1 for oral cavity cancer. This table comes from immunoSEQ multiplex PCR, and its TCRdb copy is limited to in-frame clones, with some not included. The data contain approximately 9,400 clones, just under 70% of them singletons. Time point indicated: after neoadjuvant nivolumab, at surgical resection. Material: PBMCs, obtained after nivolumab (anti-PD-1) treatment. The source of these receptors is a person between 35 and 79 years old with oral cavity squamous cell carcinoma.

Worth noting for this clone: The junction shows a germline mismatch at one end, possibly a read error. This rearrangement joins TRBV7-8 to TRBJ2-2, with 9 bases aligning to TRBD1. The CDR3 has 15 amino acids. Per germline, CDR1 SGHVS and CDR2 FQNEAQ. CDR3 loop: CASSQQGAKTGELFF. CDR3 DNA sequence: TGTGCCAGCAGCCAACAGGGGGCGAAGACCGGGGAGCTGTTTTTT.

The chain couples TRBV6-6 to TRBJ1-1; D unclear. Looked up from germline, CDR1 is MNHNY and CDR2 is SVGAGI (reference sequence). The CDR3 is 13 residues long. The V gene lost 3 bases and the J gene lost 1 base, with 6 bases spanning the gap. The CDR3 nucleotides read TGTGCCAGCAGTTATGAGGAGAACACTGAAGCTTTCTTT. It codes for CASSYEENTEAFF.

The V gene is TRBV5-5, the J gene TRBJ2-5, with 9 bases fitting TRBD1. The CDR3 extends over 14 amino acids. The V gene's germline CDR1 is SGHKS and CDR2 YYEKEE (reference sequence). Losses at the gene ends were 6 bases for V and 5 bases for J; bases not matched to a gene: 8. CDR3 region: CASIGTGYYETQYF. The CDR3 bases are TGTGCCAGCATCGGGACAGGGTATTACGAGACCCAGTACTTC.

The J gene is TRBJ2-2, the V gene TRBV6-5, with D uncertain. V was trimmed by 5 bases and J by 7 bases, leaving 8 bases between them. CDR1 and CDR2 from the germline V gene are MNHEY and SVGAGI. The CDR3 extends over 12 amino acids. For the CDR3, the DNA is TGTGCCAGCAGTGCCCCAGGCGGGGAGCTGTTTTTT. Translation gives CASSAPGGELFF.

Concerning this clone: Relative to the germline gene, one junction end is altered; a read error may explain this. The CDR3, as DNA: TGTGCCAGCAGTCCACCCCTCTCAGGACTAGCGGGAGAGGTGATCTTC. Its protein product is CASSPPLSGLAGEVIF. The chain uses TRBV28 and TRBJ2-7; 13 bases line up with TRBD2. Germline loops: CDR1 MDHEN, CDR2 SYDVKM. The CDR3 covers 16 residues.

The CDR3 DNA sequence: TGTGCCAGCAGTTACACGGGACAGGGGGCGCGTGGCGAGCAGTACTTC. Translation gives CASSYTGQGARGEQYF. This chain connects TRBV6-5 to TRBJ2-7; 12 nucleotides line up with TRBD1. The V gene's germline CDR1 is MNHEY and CDR2 SVGAGI. Losses at the gene ends were 2 bases for V and 6 bases for J; bases not matched to a gene: 8. The CDR3 covers 16 residues.

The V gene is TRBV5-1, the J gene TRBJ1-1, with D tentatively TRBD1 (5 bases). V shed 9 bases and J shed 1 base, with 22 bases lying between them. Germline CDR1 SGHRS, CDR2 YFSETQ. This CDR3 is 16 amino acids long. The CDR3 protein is CATQEGTGLSNTEAFF. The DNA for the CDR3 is TGCGCCACCCAAGAGGGTACAGGACTCTCGAACACTGAAGCTTTCTTT.

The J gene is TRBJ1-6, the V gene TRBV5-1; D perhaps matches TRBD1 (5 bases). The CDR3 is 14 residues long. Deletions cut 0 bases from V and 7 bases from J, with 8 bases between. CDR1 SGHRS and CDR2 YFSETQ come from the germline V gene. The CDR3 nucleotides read TGCGCCAGCAGCTTGGATGCAGGGAATTCACCCCTCCACTTT. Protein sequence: CASSLDAGNSPLHF.

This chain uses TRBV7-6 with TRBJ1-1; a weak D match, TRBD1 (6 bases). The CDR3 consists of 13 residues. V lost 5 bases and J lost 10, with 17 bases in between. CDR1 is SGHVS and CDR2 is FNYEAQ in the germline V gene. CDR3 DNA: TGTGCCAGCAGCATGGGACCAGGGGTTGGAGCTTTCTTT. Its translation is CASSMGPGVGAFF.

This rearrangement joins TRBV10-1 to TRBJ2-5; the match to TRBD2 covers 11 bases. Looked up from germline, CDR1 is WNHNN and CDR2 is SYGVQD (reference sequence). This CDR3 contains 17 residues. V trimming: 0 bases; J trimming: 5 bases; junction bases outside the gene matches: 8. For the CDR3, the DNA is TGCGCCAGCAGTGAGTCGAGGGCTAGCGGGGGGTCGGAGACCCAGTACTTC. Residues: CASSESRASGGSETQYF.

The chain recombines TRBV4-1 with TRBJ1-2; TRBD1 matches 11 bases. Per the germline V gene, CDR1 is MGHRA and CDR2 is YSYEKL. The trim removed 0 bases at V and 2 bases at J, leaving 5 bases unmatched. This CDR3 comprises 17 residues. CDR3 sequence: CASSQDMGTGGNYGYTF. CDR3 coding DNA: TGCGCCAGCAGCCAAGATATGGGGACAGGGGGAAACTATGGCTACACCTTC.

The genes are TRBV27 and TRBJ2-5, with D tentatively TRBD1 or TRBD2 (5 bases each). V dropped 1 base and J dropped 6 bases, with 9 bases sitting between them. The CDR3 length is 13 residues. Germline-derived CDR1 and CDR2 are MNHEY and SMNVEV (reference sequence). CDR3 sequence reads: CASSLWGTKTQYF. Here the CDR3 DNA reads TGTGCCAGCAGTTTATGGGGGACGAAGACCCAGTACTTC.

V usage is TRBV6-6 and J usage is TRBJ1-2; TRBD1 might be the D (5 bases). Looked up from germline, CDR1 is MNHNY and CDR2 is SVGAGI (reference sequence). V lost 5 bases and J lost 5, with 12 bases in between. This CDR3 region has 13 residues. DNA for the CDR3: TGTGCCAGCAGTAGGACACGGGAATATGGCTACACCTTC. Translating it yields CASSRTREYGYTF.

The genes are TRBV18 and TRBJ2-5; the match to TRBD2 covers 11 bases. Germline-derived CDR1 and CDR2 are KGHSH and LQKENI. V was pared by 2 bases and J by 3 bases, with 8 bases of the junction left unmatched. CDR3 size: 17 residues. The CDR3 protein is CASSPWSSGGAEETQYF. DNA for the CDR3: TGTGCCAGCTCACCATGGAGTAGCGGGGGGGCAGAAGAGACCCAGTACTTC.

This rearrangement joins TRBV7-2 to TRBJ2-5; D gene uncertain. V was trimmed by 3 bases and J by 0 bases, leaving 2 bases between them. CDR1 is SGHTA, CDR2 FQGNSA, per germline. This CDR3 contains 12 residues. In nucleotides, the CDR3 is TGTGCCAGCAGCTTTTACCAAGAGACCCAGTACTTC. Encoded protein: CASSFYQETQYF.

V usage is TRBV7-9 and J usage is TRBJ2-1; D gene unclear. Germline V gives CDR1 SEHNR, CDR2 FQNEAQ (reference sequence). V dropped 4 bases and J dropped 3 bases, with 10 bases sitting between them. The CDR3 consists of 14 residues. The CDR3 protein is CASSSVTDYNEQFF. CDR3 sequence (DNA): TGTGCCAGCAGCTCTGTTACAGACTACAATGAGCAGTTCTTC.

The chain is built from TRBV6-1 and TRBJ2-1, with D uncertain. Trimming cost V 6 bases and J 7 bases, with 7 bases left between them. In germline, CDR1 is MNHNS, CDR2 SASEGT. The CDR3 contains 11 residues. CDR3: CASRTVNEQFF. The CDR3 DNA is TGTGCCAGCAGGACCGTGAATGAGCAGTTCTTC.

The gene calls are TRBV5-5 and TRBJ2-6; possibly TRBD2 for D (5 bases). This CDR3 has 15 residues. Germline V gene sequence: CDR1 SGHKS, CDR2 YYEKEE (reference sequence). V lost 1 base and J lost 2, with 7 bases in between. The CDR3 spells CASSLSGAGANVLTF. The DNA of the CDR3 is TGTGCCAGCAGCTTGTCCGGGGCTGGGGCCAACGTCCTGACTTTC.

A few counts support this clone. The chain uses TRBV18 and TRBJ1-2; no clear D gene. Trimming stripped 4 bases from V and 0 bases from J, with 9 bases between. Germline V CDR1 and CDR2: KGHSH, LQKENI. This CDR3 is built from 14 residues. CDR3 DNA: TGTGCCAGCTCACTTTCAGCTGCTAACTATGGCTACACCTTC. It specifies CASSLSAANYGYTF.

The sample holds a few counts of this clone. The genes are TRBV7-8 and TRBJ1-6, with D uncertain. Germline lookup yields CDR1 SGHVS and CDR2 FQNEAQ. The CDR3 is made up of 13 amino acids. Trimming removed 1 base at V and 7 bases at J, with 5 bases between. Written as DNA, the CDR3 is TGTGCCAGCAGCTTAGGCGGGAATTCACCCCTCCACTTT. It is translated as CASSLGGNSPLHF. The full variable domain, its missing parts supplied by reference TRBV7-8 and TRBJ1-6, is GAGVSQSPRYKVAKRGQDVALRCDPISGHVSLFWYQQALGQGPEFLTYFQNEAQLDKSGLPSDRFFAERPEGSVSTLKIQRTQQEDSAVYLCASSLGGNSPLHFGNGTRLTVT.

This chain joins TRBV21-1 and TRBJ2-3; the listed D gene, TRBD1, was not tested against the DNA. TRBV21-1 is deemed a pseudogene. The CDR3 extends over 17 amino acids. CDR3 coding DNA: TGTGCCAGCAGCAAAGTCGGAAACAGTGCAAGCACAGATACGCAGTATTTT. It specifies CASSKVGNSASTDTQYF.

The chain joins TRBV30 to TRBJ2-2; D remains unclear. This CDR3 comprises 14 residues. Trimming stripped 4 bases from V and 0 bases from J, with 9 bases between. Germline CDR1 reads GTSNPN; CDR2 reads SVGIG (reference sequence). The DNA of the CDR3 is TGTGCCTGGAAGGCAAGACCGAACACCGGGGAGCTGTTTTTT. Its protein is CAWKARPNTGELFF.

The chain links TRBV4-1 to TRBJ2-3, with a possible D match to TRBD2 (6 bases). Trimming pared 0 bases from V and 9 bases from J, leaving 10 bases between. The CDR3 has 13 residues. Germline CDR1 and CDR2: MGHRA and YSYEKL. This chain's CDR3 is CASSQDTLATQYF. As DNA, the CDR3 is TGCGCCAGCAGCCAAGATACGCTAGCGACGCAGTATTTT.

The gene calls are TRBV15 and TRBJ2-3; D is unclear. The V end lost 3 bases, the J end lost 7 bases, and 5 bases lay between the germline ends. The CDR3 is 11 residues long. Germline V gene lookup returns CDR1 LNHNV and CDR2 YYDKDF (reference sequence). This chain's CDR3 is CATSSTNTQYF. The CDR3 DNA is TGTGCCACCAGCAGCACTAATACGCAGTATTTT.

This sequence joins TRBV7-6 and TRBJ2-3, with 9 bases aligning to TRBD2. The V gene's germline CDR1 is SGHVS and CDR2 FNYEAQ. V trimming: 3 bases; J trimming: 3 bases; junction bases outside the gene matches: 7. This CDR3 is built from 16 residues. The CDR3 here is CASSLGAAGGTDTQYF. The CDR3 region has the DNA TGTGCCAGCAGCTTGGGGGCGGCGGGGGGGACAGATACGCAGTATTTT.

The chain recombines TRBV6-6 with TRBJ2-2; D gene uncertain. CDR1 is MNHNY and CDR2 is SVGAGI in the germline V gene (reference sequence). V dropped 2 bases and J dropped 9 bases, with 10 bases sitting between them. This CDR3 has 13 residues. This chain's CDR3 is CASSYAGVRELFF. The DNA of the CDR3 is TGTGCCAGCAGTTACGCTGGGGTCAGGGAGCTGTTTTTT.

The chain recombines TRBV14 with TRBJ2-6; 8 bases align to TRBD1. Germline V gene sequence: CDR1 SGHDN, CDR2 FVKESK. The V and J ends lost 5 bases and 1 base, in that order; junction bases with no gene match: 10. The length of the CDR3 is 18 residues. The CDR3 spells CASSARTGIGSGANVLTF. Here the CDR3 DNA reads TGTGCCAGCAGCGCCCGGACAGGGATCGGTTCTGGGGCCAACGTCCTGACTTTC.

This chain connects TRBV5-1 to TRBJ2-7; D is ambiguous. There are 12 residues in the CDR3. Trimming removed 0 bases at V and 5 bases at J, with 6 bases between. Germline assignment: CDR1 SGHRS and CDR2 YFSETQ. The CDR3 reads CASSLDLNEQYF. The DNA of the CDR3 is TGCGCCAGCAGCTTGGATCTAAACGAGCAGTACTTC.

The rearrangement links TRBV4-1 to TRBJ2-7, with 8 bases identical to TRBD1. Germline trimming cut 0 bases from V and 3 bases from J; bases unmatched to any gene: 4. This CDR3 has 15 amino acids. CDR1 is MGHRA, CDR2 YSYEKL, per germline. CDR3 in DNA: TGCGCCAGCAGCCAAGATTTACAGGGGGTCTACGAGCAGTACTTC. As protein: CASSQDLQGVYEQYF.

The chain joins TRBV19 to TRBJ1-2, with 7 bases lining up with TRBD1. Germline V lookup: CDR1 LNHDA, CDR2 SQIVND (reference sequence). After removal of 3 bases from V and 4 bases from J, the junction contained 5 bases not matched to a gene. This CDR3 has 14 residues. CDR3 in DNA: TGTGCCAGTAGTATTGCGGCAGGGGGCTATGGCTACACCTTC. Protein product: CASSIAAGGYGYTF.